This entry lists 27 T cell receptor beta chains sequenced from one sample in a study of blood T cell repertoires in COVID-19. The method was immunoSEQ multiplex PCR; TCRdb's version includes in-frame clones alone and lacks a portion of them. The table has 150,000 to 200,000 clones, 70% to 85% seen once. Material: peripheral blood. These TCRs come from a woman of 80 years or more with acute or convalescent COVID-19.

V usage is TRBV11-2 and J usage is TRBJ2-1, with 7 bases lining up with TRBD2. CDR1 is SGHAT, CDR2 FQNNGV, per germline. Trimming took 4 bases from V and 5 from J; bases not matched to a gene: 8. This CDR3 has 15 amino acids. The CDR3 sequence: CASSSVRDYDNEQFF. The CDR3 DNA is TGTGCCAGCAGCTCCGTCCGGGACTATGACAATGAGCAGTTCTTC.

The CDR3 region is CASSTPLWRGTDTQYF. CDR3 bases: TGTGCCAGCAGCACACCGTTGTGGAGAGGGACAGATACGCAGTATTTT. This chain joins TRBV11-2 and TRBJ2-3; TRBD2 might be the D (5 bases). Germline V gives CDR1 SGHAT, CDR2 FQNNGV. V shed 5 bases and J shed 3 bases, with 18 bases lying between them. There are 16 residues in the CDR3.

The rearrangement uses TRBV30 and TRBJ2-5, with 7 bases identical to TRBD2. The J segment lost 1 base and the V segment lost 1 base, leaving 9 bases of the junction unmatched. The CDR3 consists of 16 residues. Germline V lookup: CDR1 GTSNPN, CDR2 SVGIG (reference sequence). CDR3 residues: CAWSEGGSLLQETQYF. CDR3 nucleotides: TGTGCCTGGAGTGAGGGCGGGAGCCTCCTCCAAGAGACCCAGTACTTC.

This chain uses TRBV10-3 with TRBJ2-5; a possible D gene is TRBD2 (6 bases). Trimming took 6 bases from V and 4 from J, leaving 9 bases between them. Germline V CDR1 and CDR2: ENHRY, SYGVKD. There are 12 residues in the CDR3. The CDR3 coding sequence is TGTGCCATCAGGAAGGAGGGAGAGACCCAGTACTTC. This sequence encodes CAIRKEGETQYF.

Note on this clone: A junction end diverges from the germline sequence, so it may reflect a read error. This chain connects TRBV2 to TRBJ1-1, with 9 bases lining up with TRBD1. CDR1 SNHLY and CDR2 FYNNEI come from the germline V gene. This CDR3 is built from 13 residues. CDR3 sequence: CASKDRGSAGPNF. The CDR3 DNA follows: TGTGCCAGCAAGGACAGGGGCTCGGCGGGCCCCAATTTT.

This rearrangement joins TRBV3-1 (or the pseudogene TRBV3-2) to TRBJ2-3; 9 bases agree with TRBD2. Germline-derived CDR1 and CDR2 are LGHDT and YNNKEL (reference sequence). This CDR3 contains 16 residues. V shed 0 bases, J shed 2 bases, and the junction held 3 bases outside the gene matches. CDR3 in DNA: TGTGCCAGCAGCCAAGATAGGGGACTAGCCACAGATACGCAGTATTTT. Protein product: CASSQDRGLATDTQYF.

This clone has just one count. The genes are TRBV19 and TRBJ1-2; D is uncertain. There are 12 residues in the CDR3. Germline CDR1 is LNHDA and CDR2 is SQIVND (reference sequence). Between the trimmed V and J ends, which lost 3 bases and 5 bases, there was a span of 7 bases. The CDR3 loop reads CASSMRGYGYTF. The CDR3 nucleotides are TGTGCCAGTAGTATGCGCGGGTATGGCTACACCTTC. The entire variable domain, with the rest obtained from reference TRBV19 and TRBJ1-2, is as follows: DGGITQSPKYLFRKEGQNVTLSCEQNLNHDAMYWYRQDPGQGLRLIYYSQIVNDFQKGDIAEGYSVSREKKESFPLTVTSAQKNPTAFYLCASSMRGYGYTFGSGTRLTVV.

CDR3 amino acids: CASSQGEYGKNIQYF. The CDR3, as DNA: TGTGCCAGCAGCCAAGGAGAATACGGCAAAAACATTCAGTACTTC. The rearrangement links TRBV3-1 (or the pseudogene TRBV3-2) to TRBJ2-4, with D hard to call. The CDR3 is 15 residues long. The germline V and J ends were trimmed by 1 base and 3 bases, with 10 bases remaining between them. CDR1 is LGHDT, CDR2 YNNKEL, per germline (reference sequence).

The V and J genes are TRBV27 and TRBJ2-1; 8 nucleotides agree with TRBD1. The germline V gene encodes CDR1 MNHEY and CDR2 SMNVEV (reference sequence). This CDR3 is built from 16 residues. The J segment lost 1 base and the V segment lost 6 bases, leaving 8 bases of the junction unmatched. The CDR3 DNA sequence: TGTGCCAGCAGAAACACCGGGACAGGTTCCTACAATGAGCAGTTCTTC. Its protein is CASRNTGTGSYNEQFF.

The rearrangement links TRBV14 to TRBJ1-2, with 7 bases fitting TRBD1. Germline V gene data show CDR1 as SGHDN and CDR2 as FVKESK. CDR3 length: 13 residues. Trimming removed 6 bases from V and 3 bases from J; junction bases left unmatched: 4. This CDR3 reads CASRAGGHYGYTF. Written as DNA, the CDR3 is TGTGCCAGCAGGGCAGGGGGGCACTATGGCTACACCTTC.

CDR3 residues: CASSQEEGYGYTF. In DNA form, the CDR3 reads TGTGCCAGCAGCCAAGAGGAGGGGTATGGCTACACCTTC. V usage is TRBV3-1 (or the pseudogene TRBV3-2) and J usage is TRBJ1-2; D may be TRBD1 (5 bases). In germline, CDR1 is LGHDT, CDR2 YNNKEL (reference sequence). V lost 0 bases and J lost 5, with 7 bases in between. The CDR3 loop spans 13 amino acids.

This clone was detected once. The chain recombines TRBV19 with TRBJ2-1; perhaps TRBD2 as D (6 bases). Per germline, CDR1 LNHDA and CDR2 SQIVND (reference sequence). Trimming removed 0 bases from V and 1 base from J, with 7 bases in between. The CDR3 totals 15 residues. For the CDR3, the DNA is TGTGCCAGTAGTATAGATAGCGGATCCTACAATGAGCAGTTCTTC. As protein: CASSIDSGSYNEQFF.

The J gene is TRBJ1-3, the V gene TRBV2; D uncertain. From germline, CDR1 is SNHLY and CDR2 FYNNEI. The CDR3 has 14 amino acids. V shed 7 bases and J shed 0 bases, with 10 bases lying between them. The CDR3 DNA reads TGTGCCAGCACAACGGGTAACTCTGGAAACACCATATATTTT. This encodes CASTTGNSGNTIYF.

The table lists this clone with a few counts. The chain links TRBV29-1 to TRBJ1-1, with a weak D call TRBD1 (5 bases). The V end was cut by 0 bases, the J end by 1 base, with 15 bases between. The CDR3 runs 16 residues. The germline gives CDR1 SQVTM, CDR2 ANQGSEA. As DNA, the CDR3 is TGCAGCGTTGAAGACGGGCCCCCAGGGTGGAACACTGAAGCTTTCTTT. Translated, it gives CSVEDGPPGWNTEAFF.

The V gene is TRBV2, the J gene TRBJ2-7; possibly TRBD2 for D (6 bases). The CDR3 length is 13 residues. The germline V gene encodes CDR1 SNHLY and CDR2 FYNNEI. The V end lost 6 bases, the J end lost 2 bases, and 11 bases lay between the germline ends. CDR3 DNA: TGTGCCAGCAGCCGGGACTTCACCTACGAGCAGTACTTC. Translated, it gives CASSRDFTYEQYF.

The chain uses TRBV6-5 and TRBJ1-3; a weak D match, TRBD1 (5 bases). The CDR3 has 14 residues. The germline V and J ends were trimmed by 0 bases and 6 bases, with 9 bases remaining between them. The germline V gene has CDR1 MNHEY and CDR2 SVGAGI. CDR3 sequence: CASSYSWGENTIYF. In nucleotides, the CDR3 is TGTGCCAGCAGTTACTCCTGGGGGGAAAACACCATATATTTT.

CDR3 bases: TGTGCCAGCAGCTTAGGATGGGGCCCGAACACTGAAGCTTTCTTT. Translated: CASSLGWGPNTEAFF. V is TRBV11-3 and J is TRBJ1-1, with a possible D match to TRBD1 (5 bases). CDR3 length: 15 residues. Trimming stripped 1 base from V and 1 base from J, with 10 bases between. Looked up from germline, CDR1 is SGHNT and CDR2 is YENEEA.

The CDR3 reads CASSPPSRALDGYTF. The CDR3 DNA sequence: TGTGCCAGCTCACCACCGAGCAGGGCCCTTGATGGCTACACCTTC. This chain joins TRBV18 and TRBJ1-2, with D tentatively TRBD1 (5 bases). Trimming shortened V by 0 bases and J by 6 bases, and 14 bases separated the two germline ends. Germline CDR1 and CDR2: KGHSH and LQKENI. There are 15 residues in the CDR3.

This clone was seen just once. The chain uses TRBV29-1 and TRBJ1-2, with D uncertain. CDR3 length equals 13 residues. V dropped 3 bases and J dropped 4 bases, with 12 bases sitting between them. Germline CDR1 and CDR2: SQVTM and ANQGSEA. The CDR3, as DNA: TGCAGCGTTGAGATCCACGCAGGCTATGGCTACACCTTC. It translates to CSVEIHAGYGYTF.

The chain recombines TRBV5-8 with TRBJ1-6; D might be TRBD1 (5 bases). Germline CDR1 and CDR2: SGHTS and YDEGEE. This CDR3 comprises 15 residues. V dropped 4 bases and J dropped 5 bases, with 13 bases sitting between them. CDR3 sequence: CASSPGGANNSPLHF. In DNA form, the CDR3 reads TGTGCCAGCAGCCCAGGAGGGGCAAATAATTCACCCCTCCACTTT.

This chain joins TRBV18 and TRBJ2-7, with TRBD1 matching 8 bases. Germline assignment: CDR1 KGHSH and CDR2 LQKENI. CDR3 size: 13 residues. With V trimmed by 3 bases and J by 4 bases, 2 bases remained unmatched. The CDR3 here is CASSPGTGYEQYF. The CDR3 nucleotides read TGTGCCAGCTCACCGGGGACAGGATACGAGCAGTACTTC.

The V call is TRBV7-2, the J call TRBJ2-1, with 10 bases matching TRBD1. V shed 4 bases, J shed 4 bases, and the junction held 4 bases outside the gene matches. The CDR3 totals 15 residues. Germline V gives CDR1 SGHTA, CDR2 FQGNSA. The CDR3 is CASSSDRGAYNEQFF. The CDR3 coding sequence is TGTGCCAGCAGCTCGGACAGGGGGGCTTACAATGAGCAGTTCTTC.

The rearrangement joins TRBV10-1 to TRBJ1-6; 7 bases map to TRBD1. J lost 7 bases, V lost 6 bases, and 9 bases had no gene match. The CDR3 is 15 amino acids. Germline assignment: CDR1 WNHNN and CDR2 SYGVQD (reference sequence). The CDR3 DNA reads TGCGCCAGCAGGCACCCGGGACAGACAAATTCACCCCTCCACTTT. Protein product: CASRHPGQTNSPLHF.

This clone was detected once. The J gene is TRBJ2-7, the V gene TRBV7-2; TRBD2 might be the D (6 bases). Trimming cost V 5 bases and J 5 bases, with 19 bases left between them. The CDR3 runs to 15 residues. Germline assignment: CDR1 SGHTA and CDR2 FQGNSA. The CDR3 region is CASSPAEGLINEQYF. The CDR3 DNA sequence: TGTGCCAGCAGCCCCGCGGAGGGGTTGATCAACGAGCAGTACTTC. The full variable domain, with the rest looked up from reference TRBV7-2 and TRBJ2-7, is GAGVSQSPSNKVTEKGKDVELRCDPISGHTALYWYRQSLGQGLEFLIYFQGNSAPDKSGLPSDRFSAERTGGSVSTLTIQRTQQEDSAVYLCASSPAEGLINEQYFGPGTRLTVT.

The rearrangement uses TRBV5-4 and TRBJ2-7, with 8 nucleotides matching TRBD1. CDR1 is SGHNT, CDR2 YYREEE, per germline (reference sequence). Losses at the gene ends were 0 bases for V and 3 bases for J; bases not matched to a gene: 8. The CDR3 spans 16 residues. CDR3 sequence: CASSLGGQAIDYEQYF. The CDR3 DNA reads as TGTGCCAGCAGCTTGGGGGGACAGGCAATTGACTACGAGCAGTACTTC.

This chain links TRBV4-3 with TRBJ1-1; 10 positions match TRBD1. The germline CDR1 and CDR2 sequences are LGHNA and YSLEER. Trimming removed 5 bases from V and 5 bases from J; junction bases left unmatched: 11. CDR3 length: 16 amino acids. Written as DNA, the CDR3 is TGCGCCAGCAGCGACCGGGACAGGGGAGGGAATACTGAAGCTTTCTTT. This translates into CASSDRDRGGNTEAFF.

The chain has TRBV18 and TRBJ2-3, with 10 bases fitting TRBD1. Germline V gene data show CDR1 as KGHSH and CDR2 as LQKENI. After removal of 6 bases from V and 1 base from J, the junction contained 7 bases not matched to a gene. The CDR3 spans 16 residues. CDR3 sequence (DNA): TGTGCCAGCTCTTATACCGGGACAGGGGGCACAGATACGCAGTATTTT. Translating gives CASSYTGTGGTDTQYF. Combining the CDR3 with reference TRBV18 and TRBJ2-3 gives the whole variable domain NAGVMQNPRHLVRRRGQEARLRCSPMKGHSHVYWYRQLPEEGLKFMVYLQKENIIDESGMPKERFSAEFPKEGPSILRIQQVVRGDSAAYFCASSYTGTGGTDTQYFGPGTRLTVL.